A single sample gave rise to the 25 T cell receptor beta chains below, sequenced in a study of blood T cell repertoires in COVID-19 (dated by TCRdb to 2018 to 2021). Library preparation was by the immunoSEQ multiplex PCR assay. TCRdb carries this immuneACCESS record with in-frame sequences only. Its versions omit some clonotypes, under half of them owing to an unresolved V gene in the studies checked, with the rest unexplained. A total of about 86,000 clones appear in this sample, approximately 78% of them only once. The ten largest clones represent more than 1% of the sample. Material: peripheral blood. The receptors were gathered from a woman of 80 years or more with acute or convalescent COVID-19.

The chain carries TRBV19 and TRBJ1-2, with a possible D match to TRBD1 (6 bases). The CDR3 consists of 15 residues. The V end lost 1 base, the J end lost 3 bases, and 12 bases lay between the germline ends. The germline V gene encodes CDR1 LNHDA and CDR2 SQIVND (reference sequence). CDR3 nucleotides: TGTGCCAGTAGTATAGCTGGGTACAGGGACTATGGCTACACCTTC. It yields the protein CASSIAGYRDYGYTF.

The chain employs TRBV5-1 and TRBJ2-5; TRBD2 agrees at 7 bases. This CDR3 has 15 residues. The germline V gene encodes CDR1 SGHRS and CDR2 YFSETQ. Germline trimming cut 4 bases from V and 5 bases from J; bases unmatched to any gene: 11. The CDR3 loop reads CASSLVGSGVETQYF. As DNA, the CDR3 is TGCGCCAGCAGCCTGGTGGGCAGCGGGGTCGAGACCCAGTACTTC.

V gene TRBV7-2 combines with J gene TRBJ2-1, with TRBD1 matching over 9 bases. The V gene's germline CDR1 is SGHTA and CDR2 FQGNSA. The CDR3 contains 14 residues. V was pared by 6 bases and J by 4 bases, with 4 bases of the junction left unmatched. DNA for the CDR3: TGTGCCAGCAGTCCTGGACAGGGGTACAATGAGCAGTTCTTC. This codes for CASSPGQGYNEQFF.

This chain uses TRBV6-5 with TRBJ2-2; D is uncertain. With 1 base removed from V and 1 base from J, the gap between germline ends came to 4 bases. Per the germline V gene, CDR1 is MNHEY and CDR2 is SVGAGI. The CDR3 runs to 14 residues. CDR3 sequence reads: CASSYWQNTGELFF. The CDR3 region has the DNA TGTGCCAGCAGTTACTGGCAGAACACCGGGGAGCTGTTTTTT.

The V call is TRBV10-2, the J call TRBJ2-7; D remains ambiguous. This CDR3 is 12 amino acids long. Trimming shortened V by 0 bases and J by 4 bases, and 4 bases separated the two germline ends. From germline, CDR1 is WSHSY and CDR2 SAAADI. The CDR3 sequence: CASSESEYEQYF. In nucleotides, the CDR3 is TGCGCCAGCAGTGAGTCGGAGTACGAGCAGTACTTC.

As to this clone: Other DNA sequences in this specimen translate into the identical CDR3. The chain employs TRBV5-1 and TRBJ1-2, with a weak D call TRBD1 (6 bases). The CDR3 consists of 13 residues. Germline assignment: CDR1 SGHRS and CDR2 YFSETQ. Trimming cost V 0 bases and J 3 bases, with 6 bases left between them. CDR3 nucleotides: TGCGCCAGCAGCTTGGACAGGGACTATGGCTACACCTTC. This sequence encodes CASSLDRDYGYTF.

The J gene is TRBJ1-2, the V gene TRBV7-9; D is undetermined. The CDR3 runs 11 residues. The germline gives CDR1 SEHNR, CDR2 FQNEAQ (reference sequence). With 3 bases removed from V and 4 bases from J, the gap between germline ends came to 3 bases. The CDR3 nucleotides read TGTGCCAGCAGCTTCATCTATGGCTACACCTTC. Protein: CASSFIYGYTF.

This sequence joins TRBV27 and TRBJ1-2; no definite D call. The V gene's germline CDR1 is MNHEY and CDR2 SMNVEV (reference sequence). V lost 4 bases to trimming and J lost 10 bases, with 16 bases between them. The CDR3 extends over 13 amino acids. The CDR3 coding sequence is TGTGCCAGCAGTTCCCGACAAGCGGATTACTACACCTTC. Its translation: CASSSRQADYYTF.

The chain recombines TRBV28 with TRBJ1-1; TRBD1 aligns across 8 bases. Losses at the gene ends were 5 bases for V and 0 bases for J; bases not matched to a gene: 8. Per germline, CDR1 MDHEN and CDR2 SYDVKM. This CDR3 is 16 amino acids long. The DNA for the CDR3 is TGTGCCAGCAGTCCAGGACAGGGTTCCATGAACACTGAAGCTTTCTTT. Its protein product is CASSPGQGSMNTEAFF.

This chain connects TRBV5-1 to TRBJ1-4, with 11 bases identical to TRBD1. The junction had 6 bases not matched to a gene; V was cut back by 3 bases and J by 8 bases. CDR1 is SGHRS and CDR2 is YFSETQ in the germline V gene. The CDR3 covers 15 residues. The CDR3 DNA follows: TGCGCCAGCAGCTCGGCGGGACAGGGGGGCGAAAAACTGTTTTTT. Its translation is CASSSAGQGGEKLFF.

This chain joins TRBV19 and TRBJ2-1, with 8 bases identical to TRBD2. Per germline, CDR1 LNHDA and CDR2 SQIVND (reference sequence). V dropped 6 bases and J dropped 4; count of bases not matched to a gene: 5. The CDR3 runs 14 residues. The chain's CDR3 is CASSKRESYNEQFF. DNA for the CDR3: TGTGCCAGTAGCAAGCGGGAGAGTTACAATGAGCAGTTCTTC.

In this sample, this clone turned up once. The V call is TRBV6-5, the J call TRBJ2-7; D unresolved. V was pared by 0 bases and J by 0 bases, with 12 bases between. The CDR3 has 16 amino acids. Looked up from germline, CDR1 is MNHEY and CDR2 is SVGAGI. The CDR3 sequence is CASSYSRKAASYEQYF. In nucleotides, the CDR3 is TGTGCCAGCAGTTACTCGAGGAAGGCTGCCTCCTACGAGCAGTACTTC.

The CDR3 bases are TGTGCCAGCAGTCTAAGACATACTCGGGGAGATACGCAGTATTTT. This codes for CASSLRHTRGDTQYF. The rearrangement links TRBV25-1 to TRBJ2-3, with a tentative D call TRBD2 (5 bases). Germline CDR1 is MGHDK and CDR2 is SYGVNS. The CDR3 has 15 amino acids. V was cut by 5 bases and J by 5 bases, with 17 bases left in between.

CDR3: CSVAQAGNEQFF. CDR3 sequence (DNA): TGCAGCGTTGCCCAAGCGGGCAATGAGCAGTTCTTC. The chain links TRBV29-1 to TRBJ2-1; a possible D gene is TRBD2 (6 bases). In germline, CDR1 is SQVTM, CDR2 ANQGSEA. V lost 4 bases and J lost 6, with 10 bases in between. The CDR3 spans 12 residues.

The chain employs TRBV4-2 and TRBJ1-6; TRBD1 might be the D (5 bases). V gave up 0 bases and J gave up 7 bases, with 13 bases separating them. The CDR3 length is 16 residues. Germline assignment: CDR1 LGHNA and CDR2 YNFKEQ. The CDR3: CASSQDSSGKNSPLHF. DNA of the CDR3: TGTGCCAGCAGCCAAGACTCGTCAGGGAAGAATTCACCCCTCCACTTT.

This sequence joins TRBV6-6 and TRBJ1-5; TRBD1 matches at 7 bases. The V and J ends lost 8 bases and 4 bases, in that order; junction bases with no gene match: 11. The CDR3 loop spans 15 amino acids. Germline V gene sequence: CDR1 MNHNY, CDR2 SVGAGI (reference sequence). CDR3 bases: TGTGCCAGCGTCGACCGAGGGACAGATAATCAGCCCCAGCATTTT. It encodes CASVDRGTDNQPQHF.

The rearrangement links TRBV19 to TRBJ1-5; D is possibly TRBD1 (5 bases). The CDR3 sequence is 14 residues long. V dropped 7 bases and J dropped 6 bases, with 16 bases sitting between them. CDR1 and CDR2 from the germline V gene are LNHDA and SQIVND (reference sequence). The CDR3 spells CASIGAGSGQPQHF. CDR3 nucleotides: TGTGCCAGTATAGGGGCGGGGTCCGGTCAGCCCCAGCATTTT. Filled out from reference TRBV19 and TRBJ1-5, the complete variable domain reads DGGITQSPKYLFRKEGQNVTLSCEQNLNHDAMYWYRQDPGQGLRLIYYSQIVNDFQKGDIAEGYSVSREKKESFPLTVTSAQKNPTAFYLCASIGAGSGQPQHFGDGTRLSIL.

The CDR3 loop reads CASSFTKNTEAFF. The CDR3 DNA sequence: TGTGCCAGCAGCTTCACAAAGAACACTGAAGCTTTCTTT. V is TRBV5-6 and J is TRBJ1-1, with D unresolved. V gave up 2 bases and J gave up 1 base, with 6 bases separating them. This CDR3 is built from 13 residues. Germline lookup yields CDR1 SGHDT and CDR2 YYEEEE.

The J gene is TRBJ2-5, the V gene TRBV7-8, with 7 bases fitting TRBD2. This CDR3 spans 16 amino acids. From germline, CDR1 is SGHVS and CDR2 FQNEAQ. V shed 2 bases, J shed 2 bases, and the junction held 8 bases outside the gene matches. In nucleotides, the CDR3 is TGTGCCAGCAGCTTATCGCGATCCGGGGGGCAAGAGACCCAGTACTTC. It codes for CASSLSRSGGQETQYF.

The V gene is TRBV10-3, the J gene TRBJ1-5; the match to TRBD1 covers 8 bases. The CDR3 is 16 residues long. V lost 0 bases and J lost 5; bases outside the gene matches: 6. The germline V gene has CDR1 ENHRY and CDR2 SYGVKD. CDR3 nucleotides: TGTGCCATCAGTGAGTCAGGACAGGGATCTCATCAGCCCCAGCATTTT. This translates into CAISESGQGSHQPQHF.

The V call is TRBV5-1, the J call TRBJ1-2; 7 nucleotides agree with TRBD1. This CDR3 contains 14 residues. With V trimmed by 4 bases and J by 1 base, 4 bases remained unmatched. The germline V gene has CDR1 SGHRS and CDR2 YFSETQ. CDR3 bases: TGCGCCAGCAGCCTCCGGGACAGTAACTATGGCTACACCTTC. This codes for CASSLRDSNYGYTF. Together with reference TRBV5-1 and TRBJ1-2, the CDR3 gives the full variable domain: KAGVTQTPRYLIKTRGQQVTLSCSPISGHRSVSWYQQTPGQGLQFLFEYFSETQRNKGNFPGRFSGRQFSNSRSEMNVSTLELGDSALYLCASSLRDSNYGYTFGSGTRLTVV.

This clone appeared once. The rearrangement links TRBV5-4 to TRBJ2-5; 8 bases are shared with TRBD1. The CDR3 has 14 amino acids. Germline V gene sequence: CDR1 SGHNT, CDR2 YYREEE (reference sequence). Trimming took 5 bases from V and 4 from J; bases not matched to a gene: 7. The CDR3 region has the DNA TGTGCCAGCAGTCAACAGGGGGTGGTAGAGACCCAGTACTTC. It encodes CASSQQGVVETQYF.

This clone was recorded a few times. The genes are TRBV6-1 and TRBJ1-4; D gene unclear. Germline CDR1 is MNHNS and CDR2 is SASEGT. Trimming removed 2 bases at V and 3 bases at J, with 10 bases between. The CDR3 loop spans 15 amino acids. In DNA form, the CDR3 reads TGTGCCAGCAGTGAATCTTGGGCGTCTAATGAAAAACTGTTTTTT. Translation: CASSESWASNEKLFF.

J is TRBJ2-5 and V is TRBV15; D is perhaps TRBD1 (6 bases). V gave up 0 bases and J gave up 1 base, with 9 bases separating them. Germline CDR1 reads LNHNV; CDR2 reads YYDKDF (reference sequence). The CDR3 is 15 residues long. CDR3: CATSRDQGPQETQYF. The CDR3 region has the DNA TGTGCCACCAGCAGAGATCAGGGGCCCCAAGAGACCCAGTACTTC. Full variable domain (remainder filled in from reference TRBV15 and TRBJ2-5): DAMVIQNPRYQVTQFGKPVTLSCSQTLNHNVMYWYQQKSSQAPKLLFHYYDKDFNNEADTPDNFQSRRPNTSFCFLDIRSPGLGDTAMYLCATSRDQGPQETQYFGPGTRLLVL.

J is TRBJ2-2 and V is TRBV6-5; D is ambiguous. The CDR3 has 14 amino acids. Germline values: CDR1 MNHEY, CDR2 SVGAGI. Trimming shortened V by 6 bases and J by 0 bases, and 8 bases separated the two germline ends. The CDR3 coding sequence is TGTGCCAGCAGCGTATCGGCGAACACCGGGGAGCTGTTTTTT. Encoded protein: CASSVSANTGELFF.